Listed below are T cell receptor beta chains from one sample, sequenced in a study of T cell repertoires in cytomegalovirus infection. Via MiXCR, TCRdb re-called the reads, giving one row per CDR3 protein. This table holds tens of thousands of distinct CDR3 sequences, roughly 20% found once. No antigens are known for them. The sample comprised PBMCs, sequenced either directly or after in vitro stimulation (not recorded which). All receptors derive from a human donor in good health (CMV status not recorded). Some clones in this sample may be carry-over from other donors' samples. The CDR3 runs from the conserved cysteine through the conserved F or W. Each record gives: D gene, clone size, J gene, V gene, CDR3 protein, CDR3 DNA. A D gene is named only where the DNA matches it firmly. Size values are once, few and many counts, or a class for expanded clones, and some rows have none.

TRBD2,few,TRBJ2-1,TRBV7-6,CASSGIAGVGYNEQFF,TGTGCCAGCAGCGGAATAGCGGGAGTTGGGTACAATGAGCAGTTCTTC
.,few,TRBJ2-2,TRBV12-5,CASGLVAWTRPGELFF,TGTGCTAGTGGTTTGGTAGCGTGGACAAGACCCGGGGAGCTGTTTTTT
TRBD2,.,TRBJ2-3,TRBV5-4,CASSSELATPTDTQYF,TGTGCCAGCAGCTCGGAACTAGCGACCCCGACAGATACGCAGTATTTT
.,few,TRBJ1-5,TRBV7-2,CASGRTSNQPQHF,TGTGCCAGCGGGAGGACTAGCAATCAGCCCCAGCATTTT
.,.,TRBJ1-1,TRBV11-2,CASSFSHTEAFF,TGTGCCAGCAGCTTCAGTCACACTGAAGCTTTCTTT
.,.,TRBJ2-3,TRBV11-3,CASSLDGTRGDTQYF,TGTGCCAGCAGCTTAGATGGCACGAGGGGGGATACGCAGTATTTT
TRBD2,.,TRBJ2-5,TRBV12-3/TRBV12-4,CASSLAVGGYETQYF,TGTGCCAGCAGTTTGGCAGTGGGAGGGTACGAGACCCAGTACTTC
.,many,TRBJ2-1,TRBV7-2,CASSLFPSNNEQFF,TGTGCCAGCAGCTTATTCCCGTCGAACAATGAGCAGTTCTTC
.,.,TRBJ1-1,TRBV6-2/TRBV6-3,CASSTWGSEAFF,TGTGCCAGCAGCACTTGGGGGTCTGAAGCTTTCTTT
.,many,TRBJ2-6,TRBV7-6,CASSLGGTGANVLTF,TGTGCCAGCAGCTTAGGAGGGACTGGGGCCAACGTCCTGACTTTC
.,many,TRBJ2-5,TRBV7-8,CASSLEGEGNQETQYF,TGTGCCAGCAGCTTAGAAGGCGAGGGGAACCAAGAGACCCAGTACTTC
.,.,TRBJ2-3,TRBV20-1,CSASKSTDTQYF,TGCAGTGCTAGTAAAAGCACAGATACGCAGTATTTT
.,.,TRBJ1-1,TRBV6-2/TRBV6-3,CASSYPGVRTEAFF,TGTGCCAGCAGTTACCCAGGGGTAAGGACTGAAGCTTTCTTT
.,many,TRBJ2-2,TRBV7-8,CASSPSATGELFF,TGTGCCAGCAGCCCATCCGCTACCGGGGAGCTGTTTTTT
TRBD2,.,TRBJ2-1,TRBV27,CASKERLAGGSEQFF,TGTGCCAGCAAGGAAAGGCTAGCGGGAGGAAGTGAGCAGTTCTTC
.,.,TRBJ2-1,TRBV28,CASNPTGAYNEQFF,TGTGCCAGCAACCCCACCGGGGCATACAATGAGCAGTTCTTC
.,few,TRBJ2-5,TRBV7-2,CASSLRGAGQETQYF,TGTGCCAGCAGCTTACGCGGTGCCGGGCAAGAGACCCAGTACTTC
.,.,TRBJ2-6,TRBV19,CASSPSKGGGANVLTF,TGTGCCAGTAGTCCCAGTAAGGGCGGTGGGGCCAACGTCCTGACTTTC
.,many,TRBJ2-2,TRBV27,CASSYGAYNTGELFF,TGTGCCAGCAGTTACGGCGCCTATAACACCGGGGAGCTGTTTTTT
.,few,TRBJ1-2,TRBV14,CASSRGRSYGYTF,TGTGCCAGCAGTCGGGGACGGTCCTATGGCTACACCTTC
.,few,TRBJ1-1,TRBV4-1,CASSQAGALNTEAFF,TGCGCCAGCAGCCAAGCAGGGGCCCTGAACACTGAAGCTTTCTTT
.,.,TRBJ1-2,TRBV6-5,CASSYSTVKHYGYTF,TGTGCCAGCAGTTACTCGACAGTCAAACACTATGGCTACACCTTC
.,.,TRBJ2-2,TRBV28,CASTPLRGATLNTGELFF,TGTGCCAGCACCCCCCTTCGGGGGGCGACCCTAAACACCGGGGAGCTGTTTTTT
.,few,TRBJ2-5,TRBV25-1,CASSEGGTVLLSGTQYF,TGTGCCAGCAGTGAAGGGGGGACAGTGCTATTGAGTGGGACCCAGTACTTC
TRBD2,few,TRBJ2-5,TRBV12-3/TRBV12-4,CASSLALGLAGETQYF,TGTGCCAGCAGTTTAGCGCTCGGACTAGCGGGAGAGACCCAGTACTTC
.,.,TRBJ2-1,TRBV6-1,CASVYGGTNEQFF,TGTGCCAGCGTCTATGGGGGTACCAATGAGCAGTTCTTC
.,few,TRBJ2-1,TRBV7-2,CASSKGPTLPPYNEQFF,TGTGCCAGCAGCAAGGGACCCACCCTGCCCCCCTACAATGAGCAGTTCTTC
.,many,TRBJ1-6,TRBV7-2,CASSRAAGSNSPLHF,TGTGCCAGCAGCCGTGCGGCAGGTTCTAATTCACCCCTCCACTTT
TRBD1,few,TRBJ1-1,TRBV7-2,CASSSSGTGALAFF,TGTGCCAGCAGCTCGTCCGGGACAGGTGCCTTGGCTTTCTTT
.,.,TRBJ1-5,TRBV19,CASSIPTYKYSNQPQHF,TGTGCCAGTAGTATCCCGACATACAAATATAGCAATCAGCCCCAGCATTTT
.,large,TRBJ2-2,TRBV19,CASSPHWGGELFF,TGTGCCAGTAGTCCCCACTGGGGCGGGGAGCTGTTTTTT
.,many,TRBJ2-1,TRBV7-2,CASSLDQRSSYNEQFF,TGTGCCAGCAGCTTAGACCAGAGAAGCTCCTACAATGAGCAGTTCTTC
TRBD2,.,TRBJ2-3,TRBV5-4,CASSFYRTSGTDTQYF,TGTGCCAGCAGCTTCTATCGGACTAGCGGCACAGATACGCAGTATTTT
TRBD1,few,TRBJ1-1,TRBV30,CAWSVAQGVTEAFF,TGTGCCTGGAGTGTAGCACAGGGGGTAACTGAAGCTTTCTTT
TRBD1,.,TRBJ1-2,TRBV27,CATGQVYGYTF,TGTGCCACCGGACAGGTTTATGGCTACACCTTC
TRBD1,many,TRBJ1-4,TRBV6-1,CASSEARPGQGARIEKLFF,TGTGCCAGCAGTGAAGCGAGACCGGGACAGGGGGCGCGTATAGAAAAACTGTTTTTT
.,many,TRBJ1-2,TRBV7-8,CASSLVPGRIYGYTF,TGTGCCAGCAGCTTAGTGCCAGGGAGAATCTATGGCTACACCTTC
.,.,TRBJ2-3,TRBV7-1,CASSSSGTGARGTQYF,TGTGCCAGCAGCTCAAGCGGGACAGGCGCCCGGGGTACGCAGTATTTT
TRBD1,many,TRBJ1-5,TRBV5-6,CASSQGQHSNQPQHF,TGTGCCAGCAGCCAGGGACAGCATAGCAATCAGCCCCAGCATTTT
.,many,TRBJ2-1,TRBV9,CASSVGGGASGSYNEQFF,TGTGCCAGCAGCGTAGGAGGTGGGGCTAGTGGCTCCTACAATGAGCAGTTCTTC
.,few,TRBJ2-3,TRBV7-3,CASSLQGGSTDTQYF,TGTGCCAGCAGCTTACAGGGGGGGAGCACAGATACGCAGTATTTT
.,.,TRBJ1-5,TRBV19,CASTIQGNQPQHF,TGTGCCAGTACTATACAGGGCAATCAGCCCCAGCATTTT
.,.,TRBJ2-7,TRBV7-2,CASSLDFYEQYF,TGTGCCAGCAGCTTAGACTTCTACGAGCAGTACTTC
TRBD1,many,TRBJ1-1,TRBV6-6,CASSYPTGMNTEAFF,TGTGCCAGCAGTTACCCGACAGGGATGAACACTGAAGCTTTCTTT
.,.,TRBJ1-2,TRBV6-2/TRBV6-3,CASRRTAGSYGYTF,TGTGCCAGCAGACGGACAGCAGGCTCCTATGGCTACACCTTC
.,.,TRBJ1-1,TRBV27,CATKTVNTEAFF,TGTGCCACCAAGACGGTGAACACTGAAGCTTTCTTT
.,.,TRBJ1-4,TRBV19,CASRPGTREKLFF,TGTGCCAGTAGGCCCGGGACGCGGGAAAAACTGTTTTTT
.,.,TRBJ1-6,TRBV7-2,CASASPQGGSPLHF,TGTGCCAGCGCCTCCCCGCAGGGAGGATCACCCCTCCACTTT
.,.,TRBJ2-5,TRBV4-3,CASSHAGLAPQETQYF,TGCGCCAGCAGCCACGCGGGGCTAGCACCGCAAGAGACCCAGTACTTC
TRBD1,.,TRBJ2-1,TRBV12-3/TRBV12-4,CASSRQGTLYNEQFF,TGTGCCAGCTCCAGACAGGGGACTCTTTACAATGAGCAGTTCTTC
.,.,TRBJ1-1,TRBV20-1,CSATGPMNTEAFF,TGCAGTGCCACGGGCCCAATGAACACTGAAGCTTTCTTT
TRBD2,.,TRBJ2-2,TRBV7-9,CASSLRRLAGGNTGELFF,TGTGCCAGCAGCTTACGACGTTTAGCGGGAGGGAACACCGGGGAGCTGTTTTTT
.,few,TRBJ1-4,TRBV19,CASSNRLVAGPEKLFF,TGTGCCAGTAGTAACCGACTGGTGGCGGGCCCTGAAAAACTGTTTTTT
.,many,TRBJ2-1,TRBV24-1,CATSDLAESYNEQFF,TGTGCCACCAGTGACTTAGCGGAGTCCTACAATGAGCAGTTCTTC
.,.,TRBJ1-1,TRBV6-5,CASSYSSGGAFF,TGTGCCAGCAGTTACTCATCTGGCGGCGCTTTCTTT
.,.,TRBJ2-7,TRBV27,CASSLRDRVLLAGYEQYF,TGTGCCAGCAGTCTCCGGGACAGGGTATTACTAGCGGGCTACGAGCAGTACTTC
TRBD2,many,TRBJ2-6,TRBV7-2,CASSLEWPSGNGANVLTF,TGTGCCAGCAGCTTAGAGTGGCCTAGCGGGAATGGGGCCAACGTCCTGACTTTC